One and the same sample provided the 24 T cell receptor beta chains below, sequenced in a study of control samples from healthy donors and cancer patients. The method was immunoSEQ multiplex PCR; TCRdb's version includes in-frame clones alone and lacks a portion of them. Among some 20,000 clones, 88% were seen once, and the ten largest hold about 9%. The sequenced material came from PBMCs. The receptors shown here come from a woman aged 60-70 years with head and neck cancer.

This chain connects TRBV6-5 to TRBJ1-4, with 7 bases lining up with TRBD1. This CDR3 spans 15 amino acids. Per the germline V gene, CDR1 is MNHEY and CDR2 is SVGAGI. J was trimmed by 4 bases and V by 6 bases; bases with no gene match: 8. The DNA of the CDR3 is TGTGCCAGCAGGCAGAGGGGGCGGGATAATGAAAAACTGTTTTTT. Its protein product is CASRQRGRDNEKLFF.

This chain uses TRBV5-1 with TRBJ2-5; possible D gene TRBD1, 5 bases. There are 15 residues in the CDR3. Trimming stripped 4 bases from V and 0 bases from J, with 13 bases between. Germline CDR1 reads SGHRS; CDR2 reads YFSETQ. This CDR3 reads CASSPTWGYQETQYF. As DNA, the CDR3 is TGCGCCAGCAGCCCCACCTGGGGCTACCAAGAGACCCAGTACTTC.

The V gene is TRBV6-5, the J gene TRBJ2-7; D perhaps matches TRBD2 (5 bases). V lost 8 bases and J 1 base, leaving 15 bases between the germline ends. From germline, CDR1 is MNHEY and CDR2 SVGAGI. The CDR3 runs to 14 residues. The CDR3 coding sequence is TGTGCCAGCTGGGCCAGCTCGGGGTCCTACGAGCAGTACTTC. This gives the protein CASWASSGSYEQYF.

The J gene is TRBJ2-7, the V gene TRBV27, with D possibly being TRBD2 (6 bases). Trimming stripped 6 bases from V and 0 bases from J, with 18 bases between. Germline CDR1 reads MNHEY; CDR2 reads SMNVEV (reference sequence). This CDR3 is built from 16 residues. The DNA of the CDR3 is TGTGCCAGCAGCCCGGTTCGCGGGAAGAGCTCCTACGAGCAGTACTTC. It translates to CASSPVRGKSSYEQYF.

The rearrangement links TRBV2 to TRBJ2-5; either TRBD1 or TRBD2 may supply D (5 bases each). This CDR3 has 15 residues. Germline V gene data show CDR1 as SNHLY and CDR2 as FYNNEI. V lost 4 bases and J lost 5, with 17 bases in between. CDR3 in DNA: TGTGCCAGCAGTGTTTACAGGAGCGGATCGGAGACCCAGTACTTC. Translating it yields CASSVYRSGSETQYF.

The chain carries TRBV9 and TRBJ2-3, with a tentative D call TRBD2 (6 bases). Trimming took off 0 bases at V and 4 bases at J, with 12 bases between the two ends. There are 15 residues in the CDR3. CDR1 and CDR2 (germline): SGDLS, YYNGEE. The CDR3, as DNA: TGTGCCAGCAGCGTAGTGGGGGGAGAGGCAGATACGCAGTATTTT. Translating gives CASSVVGGEADTQYF.

The rearrangement joins TRBV28 to TRBJ1-1; TRBD1 agrees at 7 bases. V shed 4 bases and J 6 bases; nucleotides not matched to a gene: 8. The CDR3 covers 14 residues. Per germline, CDR1 MDHEN and CDR2 SYDVKM. This chain's CDR3 is CASSSPGQRAEAFF. Here the CDR3 DNA reads TGTGCCAGCAGTTCGCCGGGACAGCGGGCTGAAGCTTTCTTT.

This chain joins TRBV19 and TRBJ2-1, with 10 bases identical to TRBD2. The germline CDR1 and CDR2 sequences are LNHDA and SQIVND (reference sequence). V was pared by 5 bases and J by 7 bases, with 11 bases of the junction left unmatched. This CDR3 comprises 16 residues. The CDR3 spells CASSSLSGRTGNEQFF. In nucleotides, the CDR3 is TGTGCCAGTAGTTCCCTTAGCGGGAGGACGGGAAATGAGCAGTTCTTC.

This clone was observed once. This sequence joins TRBV5-1 and TRBJ1-2, with D perhaps matching TRBD1 (6 bases). CDR1 is SGHRS, CDR2 YFSETQ, per germline. Trimming took 3 bases from V and 6 from J, leaving 18 bases between them. CDR3 size: 15 residues. The CDR3 loop reads CASSWLGQRGDGYTF. CDR3 nucleotide sequence: TGCGCCAGCAGCTGGCTCGGACAGAGGGGAGATGGCTACACCTTC.

The gene calls are TRBV7-3 and TRBJ2-3, with D perhaps TRBD1 or TRBD2 (6 bases each). The CDR3 is made up of 15 amino acids. Between the trimmed V and J ends, which lost 3 bases and 1 base, there was a span of 11 bases. Germline V gene sequence: CDR1 SGHTA, CDR2 FQGTGA. The CDR3 loop is CASSFDGGRTDTQYF. The CDR3 DNA reads as TGTGCCAGCAGCTTCGATGGGGGGCGCACAGATACGCAGTATTTT.

The chain uses TRBV25-1 and TRBJ2-1, with 9 bases identical to TRBD2. J gave up 4 bases and V 1 base, and 8 bases lay outside the gene matches. The CDR3 has 17 residues. Germline CDR1 is MGHDK and CDR2 is SYGVNS. In nucleotides, the CDR3 is TGTGCCAGCAGTGAATCTCCGAGCGGGAGGAGATACAATGAGCAGTTCTTC. Translating gives CASSESPSGRRYNEQFF.

The V call is TRBV7-3, the J call TRBJ2-7; tentatively, D is TRBD1 (6 bases). CDR3 length equals 15 residues. Germline-derived CDR1 and CDR2 are SGHTA and FQGTGA. V gave up 2 bases and J gave up 2 bases, with 13 bases separating them. The CDR3 sequence: CASSLSPQGPYEQYF. The CDR3, as DNA: TGTGCCAGCAGCTTATCCCCGCAGGGGCCCTACGAGCAGTACTTC.

The chain carries TRBV27 and TRBJ1-1; 12 positions match TRBD1. J was trimmed by 1 base and V by 4 bases; bases with no gene match: 4. CDR3 length: 16 amino acids. Germline V lookup: CDR1 MNHEY, CDR2 SMNVEV (reference sequence). The CDR3 protein is CASSSWDRGRNTEAFF. DNA of the CDR3: TGTGCCAGCAGTTCTTGGGACAGGGGGCGGAACACTGAAGCTTTCTTT.

The V and J genes are TRBV6-5 and TRBJ2-7; TRBD1 matches 9 bases. The V gene end was trimmed by 8 bases and the J gene end by 5 bases; junction bases not matched to a gene: 13. Germline loops: CDR1 MNHEY, CDR2 SVGAGI. The CDR3 covers 15 residues. The CDR3 reads CASGEVPDRGHEQYF. The CDR3 nucleotides read TGTGCCAGCGGGGAGGTCCCGGACAGGGGCCACGAGCAGTACTTC.

The CDR3 is CASSFGTNSYEQYF. Written as DNA, the CDR3 is TGCGCCAGCAGCTTCGGGACTAACTCCTACGAGCAGTACTTC. The chain recombines TRBV5-1 with TRBJ2-7; TRBD2 aligns across 7 bases. The CDR3 loop spans 14 amino acids. Germline CDR1 reads SGHRS; CDR2 reads YFSETQ. V was pared by 2 bases and J by 0 bases, with 2 bases of the junction left unmatched.

This chain joins TRBV5-6 and TRBJ2-1; D is undetermined. This CDR3 has 14 amino acids. V was shortened by 0 bases and J by 6 bases, with 10 bases between the two germline ends. CDR1 is SGHDT, CDR2 YYEEEE, per germline. In nucleotides, the CDR3 is TGTGCCAGCAGCTTGGAACAGCCCATCAATGAGCAGTTCTTC. Protein sequence: CASSLEQPINEQFF.

V gene TRBV5-1 combines with J gene TRBJ2-2; D might be TRBD1 or TRBD2, each matching 5 bases. The CDR3 has 15 amino acids. Germline V gene lookup returns CDR1 SGHRS and CDR2 YFSETQ. With 4 bases removed from V and 2 bases from J, the gap between germline ends came to 12 bases. CDR3: CASSPVGTNTGELFF. The CDR3 nucleotides are TGCGCCAGCAGCCCCGTCGGGACCAACACCGGGGAGCTGTTTTTT.

This chain joins TRBV28 and TRBJ2-3, with D uncertain. CDR1 and CDR2 from the germline V gene are MDHEN and SYDVKM. CDR3 length: 13 residues. Deletions cut 3 bases from V and 9 bases from J, with 13 bases between. CDR3 nucleotide sequence: TGTGCCAGCAGTTTGATGACTCCTGGGACGCAGTATTTT. Amino acids: CASSLMTPGTQYF.

This clone was seen only once. The chain employs TRBV28 and TRBJ2-1, with 9 bases lining up with TRBD1. Germline-derived CDR1 and CDR2 are MDHEN and SYDVKM. The CDR3 totals 15 residues. The J segment lost 6 bases and the V segment lost 6 bases, leaving 9 bases of the junction unmatched. CDR3 sequence reads: CASSQDRGGGNEQFF. In nucleotides, the CDR3 is TGTGCCAGCAGCCAGGACAGGGGTGGAGGCAATGAGCAGTTCTTC.

The genes are TRBV15 and TRBJ2-7; 11 bases are a match to TRBD1. Unmatched junction bases numbered 7, after V lost 0 bases and J lost 6 bases. The CDR3 is made up of 16 amino acids. The germline CDR1 and CDR2 sequences are LNHNV and YYDKDF (reference sequence). CDR3 loop: CATSREGGQGGGEQYF. CDR3 DNA sequence: TGTGCCACCAGCAGAGAGGGGGGACAGGGGGGCGGCGAGCAGTACTTC.

In DNA, the CDR3 is TGTGCCAGCAGTTTAACCCCTAGAGCGGAGGGCAATGAGCAGTTCTTC. As protein: CASSLTPRAEGNEQFF. The chain carries TRBV27 and TRBJ2-1, with D maybe TRBD2 (6 bases). There are 16 residues in the CDR3. Trimming stripped 2 bases from V and 6 bases from J, with 17 bases between. CDR1 is MNHEY and CDR2 is SMNVEV in the germline V gene (reference sequence).

The chain uses TRBV7-9 and TRBJ1-1; D perhaps matches TRBD1 (5 bases). This CDR3 is 14 amino acids long. The germline CDR1 and CDR2 sequences are SEHNR and FQNEAQ (reference sequence). Trimming removed 1 base from V and 2 bases from J, with 8 bases in between. CDR3 sequence reads: CASSLGTPNTEAFF. CDR3 sequence (DNA): TGTGCCAGCAGCTTAGGGACACCAAACACTGAAGCTTTCTTT.

The chain couples TRBV2 to TRBJ2-3; D ambiguous. The CDR3 runs to 13 residues. The germline CDR1 and CDR2 sequences are SNHLY and FYNNEI. The V end was cut by 7 bases, the J end by 3 bases, with 11 bases between. CDR3 bases: TGTGCCAGCAACCCGGCAGCTACAGATACGCAGTATTTT. Encoded protein: CASNPAATDTQYF.

V gene TRBV19 combines with J gene TRBJ2-7, with 8 nucleotides matching TRBD1. Trimming cost V 3 bases and J 2 bases; bases outside gene matches: 3. CDR1 and CDR2 from the germline V gene are LNHDA and SQIVND (reference sequence). CDR3 length equals 14 residues. The CDR3 reads CASSIDRGAYEQYF. In DNA form, the CDR3 reads TGTGCCAGTAGTATCGACAGGGGTGCCTACGAGCAGTACTTC.